These 21 T cell receptor beta chains were all obtained from the same sample, sequenced in a study of early T cells in non-severe SARS-CoV-2 infection. TCRdb ran MiXCR on the 5' RACE reads and lists one entry per CDR3 protein. The data contain roughly 100,000 distinct CDR3 sequences, less than 15% of them singletons. Sequencing was carried out using whole blood. These receptors all stem from an adult who was a healthcare worker with PCR-confirmed SARS-CoV-2 infection or an uninfected control (not recorded which).

This clonotype was seen at least ten times. The chain links TRBV7-9 to TRBJ1-4; D is unresolved. The CDR3 contains 15 residues. Between the trimmed V and J ends, which lost 5 bases and 5 bases, there was a span of 15 bases. From germline, CDR1 is SEHNR and CDR2 FQNEAQ (reference sequence). CDR3 protein: CASSKTRVTNEKLFF. The CDR3 DNA reads TGTGCCAGCAGCAAAACTAGGGTGACAAATGAAAAACTGTTTTTT.

This chain links TRBV18 with TRBJ2-1; D remains unclear. Trimming removed 6 bases from V and 8 bases from J, with 17 bases in between. This CDR3 contains 14 residues. Germline values: CDR1 KGHSH, CDR2 LQKENI. The CDR3 bases are TGTGCCAGCTCTGGGATTATCGGATCCGATGAGCAGTTCTTC. This encodes CASSGIIGSDEQFF.

This clonotype was detected only a few times. The chain employs TRBV7-9 and TRBJ2-2; D ambiguous. This CDR3 has 13 amino acids. Germline V CDR1 and CDR2: SEHNR, FQNEAQ (reference sequence). The V and J ends lost 5 bases and 4 bases respectively, with 8 bases between them. CDR3 DNA sequence: TGTGCCAGCAGCCCCGACTCCACCGGGGAGCTGTTTTTT. Translation: CASSPDSTGELFF. Complete variable domain (other parts from reference TRBV7-9 and TRBJ2-2): DTGVSQNPRHKITKRGQNVTFRCDPISEHNRLYWYRQTLGQGPEFLTYFQNEAQLEKSRLLSDRFSAERPKGSFSTLEIQRTEQGDSAMYLCASSPDSTGELFFGEGSRLTVL.

The rearrangement joins TRBV10-1 to TRBJ1-1, with D maybe TRBD1 (6 bases). This CDR3 is 16 amino acids long. V lost 5 bases and J 0 bases, leaving 16 bases between the germline ends. The germline V gene encodes CDR1 WNHNN and CDR2 SYGVQD (reference sequence). CDR3 amino acids: CASSNTRQAMNTEAFF. In nucleotides, the CDR3 is TGCGCCAGCAGTAATACCCGACAGGCCATGAACACTGAAGCTTTCTTT.

The chain recombines TRBV28 with TRBJ1-4; D not resolved. Germline loops: CDR1 MDHEN, CDR2 SYDVKM. The V end was cut by 8 bases, the J end by 5 bases, with 12 bases between. The CDR3 extends over 13 amino acids. In DNA, the CDR3 is TGTGCCAGCGTCGGACCGCCCAATGAAAAACTGTTTTTT. Its protein is CASVGPPNEKLFF.

This clonotype was seen a few times. The J gene is TRBJ2-5, the V gene TRBV4-1, with 12 bases that match TRBD2. Germline assignment: CDR1 MGHRA and CDR2 YSYEKL. This CDR3 is built from 16 residues. Unmatched junction bases numbered 4, after V lost 3 bases and J lost 2 bases. CDR3 DNA sequence: TGCGCCAGCAGCCAGCTCCTAGCGGGGGGGCAAGAGACCCAGTACTTC. Protein sequence: CASSQLLAGGQETQYF.

The rearrangement links TRBV29-1 to TRBJ2-2, with D unresolved. V was pared by 1 base and J by 9 bases, with 9 bases between. Germline V lookup: CDR1 SQVTM, CDR2 ANQGSEA. The CDR3 loop spans 12 amino acids. CDR3 DNA sequence: TGCAGCGTTGAAGCTTCCGGCAGGGAGCTGTTTTTT. It encodes CSVEASGRELFF.

CDR3: CAISPSPEGSPLHF. CDR3 bases: TGTGCCATCAGCCCCAGTCCCGAGGGGTCACCCCTCCACTTT. The J gene is TRBJ1-6, the V gene TRBV10-3; TRBD1 is a possible D gene (5 bases). With 6 bases removed from V and 10 bases from J, the gap between germline ends came to 16 bases. Looked up from germline, CDR1 is ENHRY and CDR2 is SYGVKD. This CDR3 region has 14 residues.

This clonotype was detected ten times or more. The chain carries TRBV11-2 and TRBJ2-1; no reliable D call. CDR1 is SGHAT, CDR2 FQNNGV, per germline. The CDR3 totals 15 residues. With 6 bases removed from V and 0 bases from J, the gap between germline ends came to 12 bases. The CDR3 here is CASRSTPRSYNEQFF. The CDR3 nucleotides are TGTGCCAGCAGATCAACGCCGCGCTCCTACAATGAGCAGTTCTTC. Looking up the rest from reference TRBV11-2 and TRBJ2-1 gives the full variable domain: EAGVAQSPRYKIIEKRQSVAFWCNPISGHATLYWYQQILGQGPKLLIQFQNNGVVDDSQLPKDRFSAERLKGVDSTLKIQPAKLEDSAVYLCASRSTPRSYNEQFFGPGTRLTVL.

The genes are TRBV6-5 and TRBJ2-2; 12 bases line up with TRBD2. V shed 4 bases and J 4 bases; nucleotides not matched to a gene: 7. The CDR3 spans 17 residues. The germline V gene has CDR1 MNHEY and CDR2 SVGAGI. The CDR3 nucleotides are TGTGCCAGCAGTTCCGGACTAGCGGGGAAAATCACCGGGGAGCTGTTTTTT. Protein: CASSSGLAGKITGELFF.

This clonotype was seen repeatedly, ten times or more. V gene TRBV6-5 combines with J gene TRBJ1-2; 7 bases fit TRBD1. The junction had 3 bases not matched to a gene; V was cut back by 6 bases and J by 5 bases. The CDR3 is 12 amino acids. Looked up from germline, CDR1 is MNHEY and CDR2 is SVGAGI. This chain's CDR3 is CASRSQGYGYTF. The CDR3 DNA reads as TGTGCCAGCAGGTCACAGGGGTATGGCTACACCTTC.

This clonotype has a handful of counts. The chain is built from TRBV6-2 or TRBV6-3 and TRBJ2-3; the match to TRBD2 covers 10 bases. The J segment lost 2 bases and the V segment lost 10 bases, leaving 9 bases of the junction unmatched. The CDR3 is 15 residues long. Germline values: CDR1 MNHEY, CDR2 SVGEGT. The CDR3 DNA follows: TGTGCCACCGAAACTCTAGCGGGGGTCACAGATACGCAGTATTTT. It yields the protein CATETLAGVTDTQYF.

V and J are TRBV6-5 and TRBJ2-2; D is possibly TRBD1 (6 bases). The CDR3 contains 16 residues. Trimming left V 6 bases short and J 0 bases short, with 14 bases between. Germline lookup yields CDR1 MNHEY and CDR2 SVGAGI. CDR3 residues: CASSPTDSTNTGELFF. The CDR3 nucleotides read TGTGCCAGCAGCCCAACGGACAGTACGAACACCGGGGAGCTGTTTTTT.

This chain uses TRBV29-1 with TRBJ1-2; 7 bases fit TRBD1. Germline values: CDR1 SQVTM, CDR2 ANQGSEA. There are 13 residues in the CDR3. The V gene end was trimmed by 6 bases and the J gene end by 8 bases; junction bases not matched to a gene: 12. CDR3 region: CSVVRDRGQGYTF. In nucleotides, the CDR3 is TGCAGCGTAGTCCGGGACAGAGGGCAAGGCTACACCTTC.

The chain uses TRBV3-1 and TRBJ1-6, with unresolved D. CDR3 length: 14 residues. The V and J ends lost 4 bases and 10 bases respectively, with 14 bases between them. Germline lookup yields CDR1 LGHDT and CDR2 YNNKEL (reference sequence). The CDR3 sequence is CASSPSGERSPLHF. For the CDR3, the DNA is TGTGCCAGCAGCCCGAGCGGAGAGAGATCACCCCTCCACTTT.

The J gene is TRBJ2-2, the V gene TRBV12-3 or TRBV12-4, with 7 bases matching TRBD1. This CDR3 comprises 13 residues. Written as DNA, the CDR3 is TGTGCAGGGGGCAATCAGAACACCGGGGAGCTGTTTTTT. Its translation: CAGGNQNTGELFF.

This clonotype has more than one count but fewer than ten. This chain uses TRBV12-3 or TRBV12-4 with TRBJ2-2; D is perhaps TRBD1 (5 bases). Deletions cut 5 bases from V and 4 bases from J, with 14 bases between. The CDR3 length is 15 residues. CDR3: CASSPKSRVTGELFF. CDR3 coding DNA: TGTGCCAGCAGTCCTAAGAGCAGGGTCACCGGGGAGCTGTTTTTT.

Only a few counts were recorded for this clonotype. The chain joins TRBV3-1 to TRBJ2-1; TRBD2 aligns across 11 bases. V lost 2 bases to trimming and J lost 0 bases; unmatched junction nucleotides: 0. Germline CDR1 and CDR2: LGHDT and YNNKEL (reference sequence). This CDR3 has 16 residues. As DNA, the CDR3 is TGTGCCAGCAGCCAAACTAGCGGGAGCTCCTACAATGAGCAGTTCTTC. Its translation is CASSQTSGSSYNEQFF.

This clonotype has more than one count but fewer than ten. The chain has TRBV4-1 and TRBJ1-2; 8 bases match TRBD1. Trimming cost V 0 bases and J 6 bases; bases outside gene matches: 3. The germline V gene has CDR1 MGHRA and CDR2 YSYEKL. This CDR3 contains 14 residues. The CDR3 spells CASSQEPQGDGYTF. The CDR3 DNA follows: TGCGCCAGCAGCCAAGAACCACAGGGGGATGGCTACACCTTC.

The chain couples TRBV7-9 to TRBJ1-3, with TRBD1 matching over 8 bases. Unmatched junction bases numbered 4, after V lost 5 bases and J lost 4 bases. The CDR3 contains 14 residues. Germline CDR1 reads SEHNR; CDR2 reads FQNEAQ (reference sequence). The CDR3: CASSPTGVGNTIYF. In DNA form, the CDR3 reads TGTGCCAGCAGCCCGACAGGGGTCGGAAACACCATATATTTT.

Remarks on this clonotype: A read error may explain this, as a much larger clone is one base away. The rearrangement links TRBV3-2 to TRBJ2-2; TRBD1, the table's D call, was not compared with the DNA. TRBV3-2 is assigned pseudogene status. This CDR3 is 20 amino acids long. CDR3 region: CASSQESGKTGLVNTGELVF. In DNA, the CDR3 is TGTGCCAGCAGCCAAGAGTCCGGAAAGACAGGGTTGGTGAACACCGGGGAGCTGGTTTTT.